The rows below give T cell receptor beta chains drawn from one sample of a study of metastatic and nonmetastatic thyroid tumors. TCRdb re-called the PCR reads through MiXCR. Among around 28,000 clones listed, about 3.7% were seen once. The sample was blood. Receptors were obtained from a male donor with papillary thyroid cancer or a benign thyroid nodule (not recorded which). Some clones in this sample may be carry-over from other donors' samples. Each CDR3 is given with its conserved first and last residue. A D gene is named only where the DNA matches it firmly. Clone size is stated in some rows and not others, as once, few, many or a class when expanded.

v_gene,j_gene,abundance,d_gene,CDR3nt,CDR3aa
TRBV6-5,TRBJ1-2,few,TRBD1,TGTGCCAGCAGTTACTCATCGGGACAGAACTATGGCTACACCTTC,CASSYSSGQNYGYTF
TRBV20-1,TRBJ2-7,few,.,TGCAGTGCATATGACGGTGACTCTACAGAGCAGTACTTC,CSAYDGDSTEQYF
TRBV28,TRBJ2-1,many,TRBD1,TGTGCCAGCAGTTTTGATCGGAGACAGGGAAATAATGAGCAGTTCTTC,CASSFDRRQGNNEQFF
TRBV20-1,TRBJ1-5,few,TRBD1,TGCAGTGCTTTCAACAGGGGACACTATAGCAATCAGCCCCAGCATTTT,CSAFNRGHYSNQPQHF
TRBV6-5,TRBJ2-7,.,TRBD2,TGTGCCAGCAGTTGGCGACTAGCGGCCTCCTACGAGCAGTACTTC,CASSWRLAASYEQYF
TRBV15,TRBJ1-1,few,.,TGTGCCACCAGCAGAGTACTCACTGAAGCTTTCTTT,CATSRVLTEAFF
TRBV12-3/TRBV12-4,TRBJ2-5,.,.,TGTGCCAGCAGTATGTCGGGAGAAGAGACCCAGTACTTC,CASSMSGEETQYF
TRBV18,TRBJ2-7,many,TRBD1,TGTGCCAGCTCAAACCAGGGGACAGGTGAGCACGAGCAGTACTTC,CASSNQGTGEHEQYF
TRBV6-4,TRBJ2-6,medium-sized,.,TGTGCCAGCAGTGACTCCAGCTCTGGGGCCAACGTCCTGACTTTC,CASSDSSSGANVLTF
TRBV6-8,TRBJ2-5,few,TRBD2,TGCGCCAGCAGTGAGAGCGGGAGTTGGAAGGCCCAGTACTTC,CASSESGSWKAQYF
TRBV5-1,TRBJ2-2,many,TRBD1,TGCGCCAGCAGCGCCCAGGGGGCGAACACCGGGGAGCTGTTTTTT,CASSAQGANTGELFF
TRBV20-1,TRBJ1-2,.,.,TGCAGTGCTAGGGGTATTGACATGGAAGGTTTAGTCTACACCTTC,CSARGIDMEGLVYTF
TRBV19,TRBJ1-2,medium-sized,.,TGTGCCAGTAGTATGACGGGGCCATCCGGAGGCTACACCTTC,CASSMTGPSGGYTF
TRBV6-2/TRBV6-3,TRBJ1-1,few,.,TGTGCCACCAACTGGGGGGGGAACACTGAAGCTTTCTTT,CATNWGGNTEAFF
TRBV28,TRBJ1-2,.,.,TGTGCCAGCAGCCCACGCGCTAACTATGGCTACACCTTC,CASSPRANYGYTF
TRBV2,TRBJ1-5,many,.,TGTGCCAGCGGTCTTGAATCAGGGGCTCAGCCCCAGCATTTT,CASGLESGAQPQHF
TRBV12-5,TRBJ2-3,few,.,TGTGCTAGTGCCTTAGGGGGGGGAGAAGATACGCAGTATTTT,CASALGGGEDTQYF
TRBV5-1,TRBJ2-2,.,TRBD1,TGCGCCAGCAAGGGTGGGACAGGGCTTGACGGGGAGCTGTTTTTT,CASKGGTGLDGELFF
TRBV20-1,TRBJ2-2,few,.,TGCAGTGCCCTGACAGGTGTTACCGGTGAGCTGTTTTTT,CSALTGVTGELFF
TRBV7-2,TRBJ2-5,many,.,TGTGCCAGCAGCCACGGACCGGGGTACTCAGAGACCCAGTACTTC,CASSHGPGYSETQYF
TRBV19,TRBJ1-5,.,.,TGTGCCAGTAACGATTCCGGTAGAGGAGATAGCAATCAGCCCCAGCATTTT,CASNDSGRGDSNQPQHF
TRBV27,TRBJ2-1,few,TRBD2,TGTGCCAGCAGTCCCCTAGCGGGAGGGGATGAGCAGTTCTTC,CASSPLAGGDEQFF
TRBV20-1,TRBJ1-6,few,TRBD1,TGCAGTGTCTCGACAGGGGAGGGTTCACCACTCCACTTT,CSVSTGEGSPLHF
TRBV29-1,TRBJ2-2,.,TRBD2,TGCAGCGTTAGACTAGCGGGAGATACCGGGTGGCTGTTTTTT,CSVRLAGDTGWLFF
TRBV5-1,TRBJ2-7,.,TRBD1,TGCGCCAGCAGAACAGACAGGGGGCGCGGGGAGCAGTACTTC,CASRTDRGRGEQYF
TRBV2,TRBJ1-1,.,TRBD1,TGTGCCAGCACCGGGACAGGAGGTTTTGGCACTGAAGCTTTCTTT,CASTGTGGFGTEAFF
TRBV20-1,TRBJ1-1,few,TRBD1,TGCAGTGCTAGAGTGGACAGGGACACTGAAGCTTTCTTT,CSARVDRDTEAFF
TRBV27,TRBJ2-7,medium-sized,TRBD1,TGTGCCAGCAGGACGGGACAGGGGCTCTACGAGCAGTACTTC,CASRTGQGLYEQYF
TRBV13,TRBJ1-4,few,.,TGTGCCAGCAGCTTAGAAGGCGAAAAACTGTTTTTT,CASSLEGEKLFF
TRBV12-3/TRBV12-4,TRBJ1-5,few,.,TGTGCCAGCAGAACGTATAGCAATCAGCCCCAGCATTTT,CASRTYSNQPQHF
TRBV28,TRBJ1-1,.,.,TGTGCCAGCAGAAGTACGGATGTTTATAGAGCTTTCTTT,CASRSTDVYRAFF
TRBV6-2/TRBV6-3,TRBJ2-2,medium-sized,.,TGTGCCAGCCAAGGCGGAGAGGGGGAAGCCGGGGAGCTGTTTTTT,CASQGGEGEAGELFF
TRBV3-1,TRBJ2-3,many,.,TGTGCCAGCAGCCAAGACGGGCAGTACACAGATACGCAGTATTTT,CASSQDGQYTDTQYF
TRBV4-3,TRBJ2-1,.,TRBD2,TGCACCAGCAGCCGAGAAGTTCCGGGACTAGAGGGGGGCTATGAGCAGTTCTTC,CTSSREVPGLEGGYEQFF
TRBV15,TRBJ2-5,many,.,TGTGCCACCAGCAGGTGGGGCGGGCAAGAGACCCAGTACTTC,CATSRWGGQETQYF
TRBV4-2,TRBJ2-7,many,.,TGTGCCAGCAGCCACCTGGGGGACGAGCAGTACTTC,CASSHLGDEQYF
TRBV28,TRBJ2-3,medium-sized,.,TGTGCCAGCAGTTCACCCCCGGGCACAGATACGCAGTATTTT,CASSSPPGTDTQYF
TRBV7-8,TRBJ2-5,many,.,TGTGCCAGCAGCTCGCTCGTCAAGCCTGGGGAGACCCAGTACTTC,CASSSLVKPGETQYF
TRBV7-2,TRBJ1-2,medium-sized,TRBD1,TGTGCCAGCAGCTCGGACAGGGGCCCTTATGGCTACACCTTC,CASSSDRGPYGYTF
TRBV12-3/TRBV12-4,TRBJ2-7,few,TRBD2,TGTGCCAGCAGCCAGTCTAGCGGGAGGAAATACGAGCAGTACTTC,CASSQSSGRKYEQYF
TRBV6-1,TRBJ2-3,.,TRBD2,TGTGCCAGCAGTGAACGGGGGGGGCAGGATACGCAGTATTTT,CASSERGGQDTQYF
TRBV20-1,TRBJ2-3,few,.,TGCAGTGCTAGAGATTCTTTGGTAGGCAGTGGGCCAGATACGCAGTATTTT,CSARDSLVGSGPDTQYF
TRBV12-3/TRBV12-4,TRBJ2-1,.,.,TGTGCCAGCAGTTATTTTGTACTAGCGGACAGGGACGAGCAGTTCTTC,CASSYFVLADRDEQFF
TRBV5-6,TRBJ1-5,.,.,TGTGCCAGCAGCTTGGGCGGATATCGGCCCCAGCGTTTT,CASSLGGYRPQRF
TRBV27,TRBJ1-1,.,.,TGTGCCAGCAGTTTATCAGGGACATCGAACACTGAAGCTTTCTTT,CASSLSGTSNTEAFF
TRBV6-2/TRBV6-3,TRBJ1-1,few,.,TGTGCCAGCAACCAGCGGGAGGGGGATTACACTGAAGCTTTCTTT,CASNQREGDYTEAFF
TRBV11-2,TRBJ1-6,few,.,TGTGCCAGCAGCTTAGGGAGGGGAACTGGCAATTCACCCCTCCACTTT,CASSLGRGTGNSPLHF
TRBV6-1,TRBJ1-4,.,.,TGTGCCAGCAGTGAAGCGTTGAGGGAGGAACTGTTTTTT,CASSEALREELFF
TRBV20-1,TRBJ2-1,medium-sized,.,TGCAGTGCTAGAGGGCTAGTCTTCAATGAGCAGTTCTTC,CSARGLVFNEQFF
TRBV24-1,TRBJ2-3,.,TRBD2,TGTGCCACCAGTGATACAATAGCGGGGGGGACAGATACGCAGTATTTT,CATSDTIAGGTDTQYF
TRBV30,TRBJ2-7,many,TRBD1,TGTGCCTGGAGTTCGGGTGGGACAGGGGACCTCTACGAGCAGTACTTC,CAWSSGGTGDLYEQYF
TRBV28,TRBJ2-7,few,TRBD1,TGTGCCAGCAGTACACCGACAGGGGCCTACGAGCAGTACTTC,CASSTPTGAYEQYF
TRBV10-3,TRBJ2-5,few,.,TGTGCCATCAGTGAGGACGGGGCGGTGACCCAGTACTTC,CAISEDGAVTQYF
TRBV19,TRBJ2-2,few,.,TGTGCCAGTAGCGAAGAACAGGAGAACACCGGGGAGCTGTTTTTT,CASSEEQENTGELFF